Listed below are T cell receptor beta chains from one sample, sequenced in a study of PD-L1 blockade in urothelial cancer. Measured with immunoSEQ multiplex PCR; TCRdb has only the in-frame clones, and not every one. The sample lists 45,000 or so clones, around nine tenths occurring once. Here the sequenced sample was PBMCs, taken around atezolizumab (anti-PD-L1) treatment. Source of these receptors: a donor aged 40 or older with urothelial cancer. CDR3s include the opening cysteine and the closing phenylalanine or tryptophan. Each record gives: CDR3 DNA, CDR3 protein, D gene, clone size, J gene, V gene. D genes are given only for firm matches. Expanded clones are given a class, and other clones once, few, many or no size at all.

TGTGCCAGCAGCTGGCCCGGACAGAATGAAGCTTTCTTT | CASSWPGQNEAFF | - | - | TRBJ1-1 | TRBV5-4
TGTGCCAGCAGCGCCGGACAGGGTTTGGTCGACACTGAAGCTTTCTTT | CASSAGQGLVDTEAFF | TRBD1 | - | TRBJ1-1 | TRBV9
TGTGCCAGCAGCTTGGGGAGGACAGGGGCCTACAATGAGCAGTTCTTC | CASSLGRTGAYNEQFF | TRBD1 | - | TRBJ2-1 | TRBV5-4
TGCGCCAGCAGCCAAGTGGGCCGGAATGGCGAGCAGTACTTC | CASSQVGRNGEQYF | - | - | TRBJ2-7 | TRBV4-3
TGTGCCAGCAGACGAGGACTAGCGGGCAATGAGCAGTTCTTC | CASRRGLAGNEQFF | TRBD2 | - | TRBJ2-1 | TRBV6-5
TGCAGCGGGACTAGCGGGAGGGATGAGCAGTTCTTC | CSGTSGRDEQFF | TRBD2 | - | TRBJ2-1 | TRBV29-1
TGTGCCAGCTCACCATCAGGGATCCAATTGACCCAGTACTTC | CASSPSGIQLTQYF | - | - | TRBJ2-5 | TRBV18
TGTGCCAGCAGCCAAACAGGGAGGGGTAATCAGCCCCAGCATTTT | CASSQTGRGNQPQHF | - | - | TRBJ1-5 | TRBV5-6
TGTGCCAGCAGCCACGGGGGGACTCCCAGGGTGGGCGAGCAGTACTTC | CASSHGGTPRVGEQYF | TRBD2 | - | TRBJ2-7 | TRBV6-4
TGTGCCAGCAGCGTAGGGGGGAGGGCGAATGAGCAGTTCTTC | CASSVGGRANEQFF | TRBD2 | - | TRBJ2-1 | TRBV9
TGTGCCTGGAGTGTACGGGGCAGGCACAGGGTAGAAAAACTGTTTTTT | CAWSVRGRHRVEKLFF | - | once | TRBJ1-4 | TRBV30
TGTGCCAGCAGCGCCACAGGGGGGTCCTACGAGCAGTACTTC | CASSATGGSYEQYF | TRBD1 | - | TRBJ2-7 | TRBV7-9
TGTGCCAGCAGCTTAACAGGGGGATGGACCGGGGAGCTGTTTTTT | CASSLTGGWTGELFF | - | - | TRBJ2-2 | TRBV7-3
TGTGCCAGCAGCCGCCTGGACACCCAAGAGACCCAGTACTTC | CASSRLDTQETQYF | - | - | TRBJ2-5 | TRBV14
TGTGCCAGCAGACCGGACAGGGGCTCGTACGAGCAGTACTTC | CASRPDRGSYEQYF | TRBD1 | - | TRBJ2-7 | TRBV7-2
TGTGCCACCCGTAGGGGGAGCCCCTACGAGCAGTACTTC | CATRRGSPYEQYF | - | - | TRBJ2-7 | TRBV6-1